This entry features one T cell receptor beta chain sequence. These data are taken from a study of blood T cell repertoires in COVID-19. Assay used: immunoSEQ multiplex PCR; TCRdb lists only in-frame clones, some missing. The sample has 150,000 to 200,000 clones; about 88% are singletons. This CDR3 comprises 15 residues. CDR1 is SEHNR and CDR2 is FQNEAQ in the germline V gene (reference sequence). After removal of 0 bases from V and 3 bases from J, the junction contained 2 bases not matched to a gene. This TCR came from a man aged 18 to 35 who had recovered from COVID-19. The chain couples TRBV7-9 to TRBJ2-7, with 10 bases lining up with TRBD2. The specimen was peripheral blood. The CDR3 DNA follows: TGTGCCAGCAGCTTAGCCCCTAGCGGGAGCTACGAGCAGTACTTC. Residues: CASSLAPSGSYEQYF.